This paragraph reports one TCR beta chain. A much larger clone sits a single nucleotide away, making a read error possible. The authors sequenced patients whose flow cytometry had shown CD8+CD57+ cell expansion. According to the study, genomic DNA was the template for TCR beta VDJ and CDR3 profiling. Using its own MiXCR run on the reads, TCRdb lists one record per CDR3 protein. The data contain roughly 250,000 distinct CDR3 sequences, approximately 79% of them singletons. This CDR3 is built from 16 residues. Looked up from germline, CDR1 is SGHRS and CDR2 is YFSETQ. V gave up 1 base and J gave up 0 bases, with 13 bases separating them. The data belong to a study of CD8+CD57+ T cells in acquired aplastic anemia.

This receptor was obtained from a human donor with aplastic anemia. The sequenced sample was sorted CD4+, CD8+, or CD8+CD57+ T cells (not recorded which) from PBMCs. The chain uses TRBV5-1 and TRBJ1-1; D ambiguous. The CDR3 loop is CASSLNRWRLNTEAFF. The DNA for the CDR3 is TGCGCCAGCAGCTTGAATCGGTGGCGGCTGAACACTGAAGCTTTCTTT.